This is a list of T cell receptor beta chains from one sample in a study of cytomegalovirus exposure and HLA in healthy donors. Using immunoSEQ multiplex PCR, the repertoire was profiled, and TCRdb retains in-frame clones only, with some absent. Among 95,000 to 150,000 clones, roughly 80% were seen once, and the ten largest hold 2.1%. The sample comprised PBMCs. All receptors derive from a man younger than 45 in good health and CMV-seronegative. Both conserved end residues are part of each CDR3. D genes are given only for firm matches. Clone size is given for some rows only: seen once, a few or many times, or a class if the clone is expanded.

>TRBJ2-1|NA|NA|TRBV5-4
CASSLGAEMRDNEQFF
TGTGCCAGCAGCTTGGGCGCGGAGATGAGGGACAATGAGCAGTTCTTC
>TRBJ2-6|TRBD1|NA|TRBV5-1
CASSLSNEGAGANGLTF
TGCGCCAGCAGCTTATCCAATGAGGGGGCCGGGGCCAACGGCCTGACTTTC
>TRBJ2-7|NA|NA|TRBV5-1
CASSLGGGYSYEQYF
TGCGCCAGCAGCTTGGGAGGAGGGTACTCCTACGAGCAGTACTTC
>TRBJ2-7|NA|NA|TRBV28
CASSLGEEGSSYEQYF
TGTGCCAGCAGTTTGGGTGAGGAGGGTAGCTCCTACGAGCAGTACTTC
>TRBJ2-1|NA|once|TRBV6-5
CASSYTEGQRYNEQFF
TGTGCCAGCAGTTACACAGAAGGACAGAGATACAATGAGCAGTTCTTC
>TRBJ1-6|NA|NA|TRBV27
CASSFDRGNSPLHF
TGTGCCAGCAGTTTTGACAGAGGTAATTCACCCCTCCACTTT
>TRBJ2-7|TRBD1|NA|TRBV19
CASSNGQGAYEQYF
TGTGCCAGTAGTAACGGACAGGGGGCGTACGAGCAGTACTTC
>TRBJ1-4|NA|NA|TRBV28
CASRGSRGGTRLFF
TGTGCCAGCAGGGGGAGCCGGGGAGGTACAAGGCTGTTTTTT
>TRBJ2-3|NA|once|TRBV7-9
CASSLYEGPLDTQYF
TGTGCCAGCAGCTTATACGAGGGCCCCCTGGATACGCAGTATTTT
>TRBJ2-1|TRBD1|NA|TRBV7-8
CASSFRRTGEIQNVGEQFF
TGTGCCAGCAGCTTTAGAAGGACAGGGGAAATCCAAAATGTTGGTGAGCAGTTCTTC
>TRBJ2-7|TRBD1|NA|TRBV7-9
CASSRDRETYEQYF
TGTGCCAGCAGCCGGGACAGAGAGACCTACGAGCAGTACTTC
>TRBJ2-7|NA|NA|TRBV2
CASSEGGDNSYEQYF
TGTGCCAGCAGTGAAGGAGGGGACAACTCCTACGAGCAGTACTTC
>TRBJ1-1|NA|NA|TRBV6-6
CASSLWEAFF
TGTGCCAGCTCACTGTGGGAAGCTTTCTTT
>TRBJ1-1|NA|few|TRBV18
CASSPAGNTEAFF
TGTGCCAGCTCACCAGCGGGGAACACTGAAGCTTTCTTT
>TRBJ2-7|TRBD1|few|TRBV28
CASRKDRESIYEQYF
TGTGCCAGCAGAAAGGACAGGGAAAGTATCTACGAGCAGTACTTC
>TRBJ2-2|NA|NA|TRBV2
CAVYELFF
TGTGCCGTATATGAGCTGTTTTTT
>TRBJ2-7|TRBD1|NA|TRBV29-1
CSVRIGTGGEQYF
TGCAGCGTGAGAATAGGGACAGGGGGCGAGCAGTACTTC
>TRBJ2-5|TRBD2|NA|TRBV6-1
CASSPGGYQETQYF
TGTGCCAGCAGTCCGGGGGGATACCAAGAGACCCAGTACTTC
>TRBJ2-7|TRBD2|NA|TRBV4-2
CASSQAGGAVEQYF
TGTGCCAGCAGCCAAGCCGGGGGGGCCGTCGAGCAGTACTTC
>TRBJ1-2|NA|NA|TRBV25-1
CASSAPGGAGGYTF
TGTGCCAGCAGTGCCCCCGGGGGGGCGGGTGGCTACACCTTC
>TRBJ2-1|TRBD1|once|TRBV29-1
CSVDLGGQGLNAQFF
TGCAGCGTTGATCTGGGGGGACAGGGTCTCAATGCGCAGTTCTTC
>TRBJ1-2|NA|NA|TRBV2
CASSEPWQVNYGYTF
TGTGCCAGCAGTGAACCCTGGCAGGTAAACTATGGCTACACCTTC
>TRBJ2-1|NA|NA|TRBV18
CASSPPRRGGSYNEQFF
TGTGCCAGCTCACCACCTAGGAGGGGGGGCTCCTACAATGAGCAGTTCTTC
>TRBJ2-7|NA|NA|TRBV7-9
CASSPTTAGEQYF
TGTGCCAGCAGCCCCACGACAGCGGGCGAGCAGTACTTC
>TRBJ2-5|NA|NA|TRBV9
CASSVGGSGETQYF
TGTGCCAGCAGCGTAGGGGGTAGCGGCGAGACCCAGTACTTC
>TRBJ2-2|NA|few|TRBV11-3
CASSLEPTAGELFF
TGTGCCAGCAGCTTAGAACCGACAGCCGGGGAGCTGTTTTTT
>TRBJ2-4|TRBD1|NA|TRBV5-1
CASSSGQGGANIQYF
TGCGCCAGCAGTTCGGGACAGGGTGGGGCAAACATTCAGTACTTC
>TRBJ2-1|NA|NA|TRBV5-1
CASRLKTSSFDEQFF
TGCGCCAGCCGACTGAAGACTAGTTCTTTCGATGAGCAGTTCTTC
>TRBJ2-7|TRBD1|NA|TRBV13
CASSLLVQGASYEQYF
TGTGCCAGCAGCTTATTGGTACAGGGGGCCTCCTACGAGCAGTACTTC
>TRBJ2-5|NA|NA|TRBV7-2
CASSLWAGPETQYF
TGTGCCAGCAGCCTGTGGGCGGGGCCAGAGACCCAGTACTTC
>TRBJ1-6|NA|NA|TRBV9
CASSPRGGAVSPLHF
TGTGCCAGCAGCCCCCGGGGAGGGGCCGTTTCACCCCTCCACTTT
>TRBJ2-2|TRBD1|few|TRBV10-2
CASTKPGTGFGELFF
TGCGCCAGCACCAAACCCGGGACAGGGTTCGGGGAGCTGTTTTTT
>TRBJ2-7|NA|NA|TRBV19
CASSPDGENYEQYF
TGTGCCAGTAGTCCGGACGGGGAGAACTACGAGCAGTACTTC
>TRBJ2-7|TRBD1|NA|TRBV5-1
CASSLAGTGAVREQYF
TGCGCCAGCAGCTTGGCGGGGACAGGGGCCGTCCGCGAGCAGTACTTC
>TRBJ1-1|TRBD1|NA|TRBV5-1
CASSIGTGNTEAFF
TGCGCCAGCAGCATCGGGACAGGGAACACTGAAGCTTTCTTT
>TRBJ1-2|NA|NA|TRBV9
CASSVVDSLDGYTF
TGTGCCAGCAGCGTAGTCGACAGTCTGGATGGCTACACCTTC
>TRBJ1-1|NA|once|TRBV4-2
CASSQGTSLGAGTEAFF
TGTGCCAGCAGCCAGGGGACGTCCTTGGGGGCAGGCACTGAAGCTTTCTTT
>TRBJ2-3|NA|NA|TRBV5-1
CASSLNGIDTQYF
TGCGCCAGCAGCTTGAACGGGATAGATACGCAGTATTTT
>TRBJ2-7|TRBD1|NA|TRBV6-5
CASRGTVRHEQYF
TGTGCCAGCAGGGGGACAGTCCGCCACGAGCAGTACTTC
>TRBJ2-1|TRBD2|NA|TRBV5-5
CASSWGLAGGIYNEQFF
TGTGCCAGCAGCTGGGGACTAGCGGGGGGAATCTACAATGAGCAGTTCTTC
>TRBJ2-2|TRBD2|few|TRBV19
CASSPSGGTGELFF
TGTGCCAGTAGTCCTAGCGGGGGGACCGGGGAGCTGTTTTTT
>TRBJ1-1|TRBD1|NA|TRBV5-1
CASSLDRGGYTEAFF
TGCGCCAGCAGCTTGGACAGGGGTGGGTATACAGAAGCTTTCTTT
>TRBJ1-2|NA|NA|TRBV7-9
CSSSFAGTPNYGYTF
TGTTCCAGCAGCTTCGCCGGGACTCCTAACTATGGCTACACCTTC
>TRBJ2-3|TRBD2|NA|TRBV5-4
CASSFGLAGVTDTQYF
TGTGCCAGCAGCTTCGGACTAGCGGGGGTCACAGATACGCAGTATTTT
>TRBJ2-6|NA|NA|TRBV10-1
CASSVGGAGANGLTF
TGCGCCAGCAGTGTGGGGGGGGCTGGGGCCAACGGCCTGACTTTC
>TRBJ2-3|TRBD2|NA|TRBV7-6
CASSLVVAGATDTQYF
TGTGCCAGCAGCTTAGTGGTAGCGGGGGCTACAGATACGCAGTATTTT
>TRBJ1-1|NA|NA|TRBV5-1
CASSPRQGNTEAFF
TGCGCCAGCAGCCCCCGGCAGGGGAACACTGAAGCTTTCTTT
>TRBJ1-6|NA|NA|TRBV7-9
CASSPTGISVSPLHF
TGTGCCAGCAGCCCAACAGGGATTTCAGTCTCACCCCTCCACTTT